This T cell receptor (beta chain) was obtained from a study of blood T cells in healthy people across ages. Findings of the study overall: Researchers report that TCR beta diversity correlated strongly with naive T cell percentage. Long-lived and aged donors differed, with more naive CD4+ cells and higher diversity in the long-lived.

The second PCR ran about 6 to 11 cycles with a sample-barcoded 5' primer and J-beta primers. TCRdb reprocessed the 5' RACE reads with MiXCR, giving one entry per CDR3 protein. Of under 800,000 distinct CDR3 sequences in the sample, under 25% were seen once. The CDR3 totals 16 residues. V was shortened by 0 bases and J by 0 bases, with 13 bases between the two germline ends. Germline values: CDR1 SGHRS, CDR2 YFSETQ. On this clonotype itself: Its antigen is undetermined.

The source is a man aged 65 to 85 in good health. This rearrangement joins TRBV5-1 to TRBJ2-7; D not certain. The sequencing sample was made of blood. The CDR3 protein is CASSLVPAQPSYEQYF. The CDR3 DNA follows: TGCGCCAGCAGCTTGGTTCCAGCCCAGCCCTCCTACGAGCAGTACTTC.